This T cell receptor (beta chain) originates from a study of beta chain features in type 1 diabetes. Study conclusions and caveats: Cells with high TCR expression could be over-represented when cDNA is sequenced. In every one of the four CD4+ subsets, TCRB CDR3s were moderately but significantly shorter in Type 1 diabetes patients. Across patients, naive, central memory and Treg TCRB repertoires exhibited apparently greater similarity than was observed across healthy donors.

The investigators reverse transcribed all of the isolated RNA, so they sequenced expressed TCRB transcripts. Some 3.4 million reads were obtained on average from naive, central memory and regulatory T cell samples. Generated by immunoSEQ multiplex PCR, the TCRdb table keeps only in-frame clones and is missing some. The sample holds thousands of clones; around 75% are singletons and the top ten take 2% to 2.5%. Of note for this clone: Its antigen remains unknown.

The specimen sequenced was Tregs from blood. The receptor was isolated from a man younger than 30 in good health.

The CDR3 bases are TGTGCCAGCAGTTCGAGCGGGTTGTACCCCTACGAGCAGTACTTC. It translates to CASSSSGLYPYEQYF. The chain has TRBV28 and TRBJ2-7; D perhaps matches TRBD2 (6 bases). The CDR3 consists of 15 residues. Germline CDR1 reads MDHEN; CDR2 reads SYDVKM. The V end lost 4 bases, the J end lost 2 bases, and 15 bases lay between the germline ends.